Shown below are 20 T cell receptor beta chains from a single sample sequenced in a study of PD-1 blockade in classical Hodgkin lymphoma. Clones were read by immunoSEQ multiplex PCR, and TCRdb kept only the in-frame ones, dropping some. The table includes about 97,000 clones, over 80% detected once. Every patient had relapsed following autologous stem cell transplantation, and cohorts differed in brentuximab vedotin exposure. Specimen: peripheral blood mononuclear cells (PBMCs), collected at baseline. Receptors originate from a human donor with classical Hodgkin lymphoma.

The chain is built from TRBV10-1 and TRBJ2-7; D unresolved. Germline V gives CDR1 WNHNN, CDR2 SYGVQD (reference sequence). This CDR3 region has 13 residues. The CDR3 sequence is CLPNDRKSYEQYF. The CDR3 DNA reads as TGCCTTCCTAATGACCGAAAATCCTACGAGCAGTACTTC.

V gene TRBV18 combines with J gene TRBJ1-2; D gene unclear. Per the germline V gene, CDR1 is KGHSH and CDR2 is LQKENI. With 6 bases removed from V and 8 bases from J, the gap between germline ends came to 16 bases. CDR3 length: 13 amino acids. CDR3 sequence (DNA): TGTGCCAGCTCCGGTCAGGCAACGGAGGGCTACACCTTC. Translating gives CASSGQATEGYTF.

This clone occurred once. The CDR3 loop is CASSPWWELAAYEQYF. DNA for the CDR3: TGTGCCAGCAGCCCCTGGTGGGAGCTAGCGGCCTACGAGCAGTACTTC. This rearrangement joins TRBV7-8 to TRBJ2-7, with 7 bases identical to TRBD2. The V gene's germline CDR1 is SGHVS and CDR2 FQNEAQ. The CDR3 has 16 residues. Trimming took 5 bases from V and 2 from J; bases not matched to a gene: 12. The complete variable domain, with remaining parts taken from reference TRBV7-8 and TRBJ2-7, reads GAGVSQSPRYKVAKRGQDVALRCDPISGHVSLFWYQQALGQGPEFLTYFQNEAQLDKSGLPSDRFFAERPEGSVSTLKIQRTQQEDSAVYLCASSPWWELAAYEQYFGPGTRLTVT.

The CDR3 bases are TGCGCCAGCAGCCCTATACAGGGACCGATGAATGGCTACACCTTC. It specifies CASSPIQGPMNGYTF. The genes are TRBV4-1 and TRBJ1-2, with a weak D call TRBD1 (6 bases). The CDR3 is 15 residues long. The V and J ends lost 4 bases and 6 bases respectively, with 18 bases between them. Germline CDR1 is MGHRA and CDR2 is YSYEKL.

V gene TRBV5-1 combines with J gene TRBJ2-5; possibly TRBD2 for D (5 bases). Germline CDR1 SGHRS, CDR2 YFSETQ. CDR3 length equals 13 residues. The V end lost 4 bases, the J end lost 2 bases, and 9 bases lay between the germline ends. The CDR3 region has the DNA TGCGCCAGCAGCCCGCGGGTTCAAGAGACCCAGTACTTC. It specifies CASSPRVQETQYF.

The gene calls are TRBV5-1 and TRBJ1-4; 9 nucleotides align to TRBD1. J was trimmed by 5 bases and V by 7 bases; bases with no gene match: 3. The CDR3 is 13 residues long. The germline CDR1 and CDR2 sequences are SGHRS and YFSETQ. CDR3 in amino acids: CASSGTGNEKLFF. CDR3 in DNA: TGCGCCAGCTCCGGGACAGGGAATGAAAAACTGTTTTTT.

The chain carries TRBV28 and TRBJ2-5, with a weak D call TRBD1 (7 bases). Germline loops: CDR1 MDHEN, CDR2 SYDVKM. Trimming left V 11 bases short and J 1 base short, with 11 bases between. CDR3 length equals 12 residues. This CDR3 is CAARDSQETQYF. The DNA of the CDR3 is TGTGCCGCGCGGGACAGCCAAGAGACCCAGTACTTC.

This rearrangement joins TRBV7-2 to TRBJ1-4, with D maybe TRBD1 (5 bases). Germline V gene data show CDR1 as SGHTA and CDR2 as FQGNSA. The length of the CDR3 is 15 residues. V dropped 4 bases and J dropped 7 bases, with 16 bases sitting between them. CDR3 residues: CASSSPRGGSEKLFF. For the CDR3, the DNA is TGTGCCAGCAGCTCTCCCCGGGGGGGAAGTGAAAAACTGTTTTTT. The entire variable domain, with the rest obtained from reference TRBV7-2 and TRBJ1-4, is as follows: GAGVSQSPSNKVTEKGKDVELRCDPISGHTALYWYRQSLGQGLEFLIYFQGNSAPDKSGLPSDRFSAERTGGSVSTLTIQRTQQEDSAVYLCASSSPRGGSEKLFFGSGTQLSVL.

The chain links TRBV6-6 to TRBJ1-5; D not resolved. Germline V lookup: CDR1 MNHNY, CDR2 SVGAGI (reference sequence). Deletions cut 6 bases from V and 6 bases from J, with 12 bases between. The CDR3 has 13 residues. The CDR3: CASSPVLGQPQHF. The DNA of the CDR3 is TGTGCCAGCAGCCCCGTTCTGGGTCAGCCCCAGCATTTT.

This sequence joins TRBV10-3 and TRBJ1-2; D might be TRBD1 (5 bases). Trimming left V 3 bases short and J 7 bases short, with 12 bases between. CDR3 length equals 13 residues. Germline assignment: CDR1 ENHRY and CDR2 SYGVKD. In DNA, the CDR3 is TGTGCCATCAGTGACCAGGTCGGGGGTGGCTACACCTTC. This gives the protein CAISDQVGGGYTF.

The CDR3 DNA sequence: TGCGCCAGCAGCTTCGACGGCCTGAACACTGAAGCTTTCTTT. As protein: CASSFDGLNTEAFF. This chain uses TRBV5-1 with TRBJ1-1; D is undetermined. Germline V CDR1 and CDR2: SGHRS, YFSETQ. The CDR3 runs to 14 residues. The V gene lost 2 bases and the J gene lost 0 bases, with 8 bases spanning the gap.

A few counts support this clone. This rearrangement joins TRBV21-1 to TRBJ1-4. TRBV21-1 is labeled a pseudogene. The CDR3 is made up of 15 amino acids. The CDR3 DNA is TGTGCCAGCAGAAAAAGGGTTCGTGTTGGTGAAAAACTGTTTTTT. It translates to CASRKRVRVGEKLFF.

This clone was counted a single time. V is TRBV6-5 and J is TRBJ2-4; D ambiguous. Germline lookup yields CDR1 MNHEY and CDR2 SVGAGI. V was shortened by 5 bases and J by 7 bases, with 12 bases between the two germline ends. This CDR3 contains 13 residues. The CDR3 region is CASSPQVENIQYF. The CDR3 DNA is TGTGCCAGCAGTCCCCAGGTAGAGAACATTCAGTACTTC.

The chain links TRBV5-6 to TRBJ2-1, with 8 bases identical to TRBD2. Germline lookup yields CDR1 SGHDT and CDR2 YYEEEE. V lost 1 base and J lost 6; bases outside the gene matches: 9. This CDR3 contains 16 residues. CDR3 sequence reads: CASSLRAGVGSNEQFF. The CDR3 DNA reads TGTGCCAGCAGCTTGAGAGCGGGAGTAGGTTCCAATGAGCAGTTCTTC. Using reference TRBV5-6 and TRBJ2-1 for the parts outside the CDR3, the full variable domain is DAGVTQSPTHLIKTRGQQVTLRCSPKSGHDTVSWYQQALGQGPQFIFQYYEEEERQRGNFPDRFSGHQFPNYSSELNVNALLLGDSALYLCASSLRAGVGSNEQFFGPGTRLTVL.

The V call is TRBV9, the J call TRBJ2-2; 7 positions match TRBD1. Per the germline V gene, CDR1 is SGDLS and CDR2 is YYNGEE. The CDR3 length is 16 residues. The J segment lost 1 base and the V segment lost 4 bases, leaving 7 bases of the junction unmatched. DNA for the CDR3: TGTGCCAGCAGCAAAGGGACAGCTCGGAACACCGGGGAGCTGTTTTTT. It specifies CASSKGTARNTGELFF.

The chain couples TRBV6-6 to TRBJ2-7, with TRBD2 identical over 7 bases. There are 12 residues in the CDR3. Germline V gene data show CDR1 as MNHNY and CDR2 as SVGAGI (reference sequence). The V gene end was trimmed by 10 bases and the J gene end by 6 bases; junction bases not matched to a gene: 9. The CDR3 nucleotides read TGTGCCACCTCGGGGAGGGGAGGCGAGCAGTACTTC. Translating it yields CATSGRGGEQYF.

This clone was seen only a few times. The chain has TRBV29-1 and TRBJ2-3; tentative D call: TRBD1 (6 bases). The ends were cut back, 1 base at V and 3 bases at J, with 14 bases in the middle. The CDR3 has 15 residues. Germline CDR1 SQVTM, CDR2 ANQGSEA. The CDR3 DNA reads as TGCAGCGTTGAAGCCGCGGGCAGGGGAACAGATACGCAGTATTTT. It yields the protein CSVEAAGRGTDTQYF.

This clone was detected a few times. The identical CDR3 is also encoded by other nucleotide sequences in the sample. V gene TRBV10-3 combines with J gene TRBJ1-2; the match to TRBD1 covers 12 bases. This CDR3 is 16 amino acids long. Trimming took 2 bases from V and 3 from J; bases not matched to a gene: 4. Per germline, CDR1 ENHRY and CDR2 SYGVKD. CDR3 coding DNA: TGTGCCATCAGTGAGCCGGGACAGGGGGCGGACTATGGCTACACCTTC. This encodes CAISEPGQGADYGYTF.

The V and J genes are TRBV28 and TRBJ1-2; D possibly corresponds to TRBD1 (5 bases). The CDR3 runs to 16 residues. The germline gives CDR1 MDHEN, CDR2 SYDVKM. V was clipped by 2 bases and J by 4 bases, with 17 bases between them. The CDR3 nucleotides are TGTGCCAGCAGTTTAGATGCAGGGTGGGACGGCTATGGCTACACCTTC. Protein sequence: CASSLDAGWDGYGYTF.

The chain joins TRBV7-2 to TRBJ2-7; 7 bases align to TRBD2. J gave up 0 bases and V 3 bases, and 8 bases lay outside the gene matches. The CDR3 is made up of 16 amino acids. Germline V CDR1 and CDR2: SGHTA, FQGNSA. DNA of the CDR3: TGTGCCAGCAGCTTTCGCGGGGGACCCCTCTCCTACGAGCAGTACTTC. Its protein is CASSFRGGPLSYEQYF.